The 15 T cell receptor beta chains presented below share a single source sample, sequenced in a study of T cell changes during pregnancy in multiple sclerosis. Measured with immunoSEQ multiplex PCR; TCRdb has only the in-frame clones, and not every one. In the table there are over 25,000 clones, approximately 90% of which are singletons. Sequences were derived from CD8+ T cells from peripheral blood mononuclear cells, sampled in the second trimester of pregnancy. These receptors were collected from a female donor with multiple sclerosis, enrolled in a pregnancy study.

This clone was recorded only once. The chain links TRBV7-9 to TRBJ2-7; TRBD1 matches 10 bases. The CDR3 has 14 amino acids. The germline V gene has CDR1 SEHNR and CDR2 FQNEAQ (reference sequence). The V segment lost 5 bases and the J segment 6 bases; nucleotides outside the gene matches: 7. CDR3 bases: TGTGCCAGCAGCCTGGGACAGGGGTTAGGCGAGCAGTACTTC. Its translation: CASSLGQGLGEQYF.

The chain employs TRBV5-1 and TRBJ2-1, with TRBD2 matching over 8 bases. Trimming cost V 0 bases and J 15 bases; bases outside gene matches: 14. The CDR3 runs to 15 residues. Germline V gene data show CDR1 as SGHRS and CDR2 as YFSETQ. The CDR3 nucleotides read TGCGCCAGCAGCTTGGCGACGGGAGGGCCGTTGCAACCGTTCTTC. Amino acid sequence: CASSLATGGPLQPFF.

To note about this clone: This CDR3 is also generated by other DNA sequences in the sample. The chain couples TRBV27 to TRBJ2-2, with D unresolved. The length of the CDR3 is 12 residues. Trimming took off 5 bases at V and 5 bases at J, with 6 bases between the two ends. The germline V gene has CDR1 MNHEY and CDR2 SMNVEV (reference sequence). CDR3 residues: CASSPLTGELFF. CDR3 nucleotides: TGTGCCAGCAGTCCCCTGACCGGGGAGCTGTTTTTT.

The rearrangement uses TRBV9 and TRBJ2-7; TRBD1 aligns across 9 bases. Trimming cost V 3 bases and J 4 bases; bases outside gene matches: 11. Per the germline V gene, CDR1 is SGDLS and CDR2 is YYNGEE. The CDR3 covers 16 residues. CDR3 bases: TGTGCCAGCAGCGGGAAACCGGGACAGGGAACGTACGAGCAGTACTTC. Translating it yields CASSGKPGQGTYEQYF. The full variable domain, completed using reference TRBV9 and TRBJ2-7, is DSGVTQTPKHLITATGQRVTLRCSPRSGDLSVYWYQQSLDQGLQFLIQYYNGEERAKGNILERFSAQQFPDLHSELNLSSLELGDSALYFCASSGKPGQGTYEQYFGPGTRLTVT.

This chain joins TRBV7-3 and TRBJ2-1, with 10 bases lining up with TRBD2. The CDR3 is made up of 15 amino acids. Trimming cost V 2 bases and J 6 bases; bases outside gene matches: 4. Germline CDR1 reads SGHTA; CDR2 reads FQGTGA. CDR3: CASSLGLAGVNEQFF. DNA for the CDR3: TGTGCCAGCAGCTTAGGCCTAGCGGGAGTCAATGAGCAGTTCTTC.

The gene calls are TRBV7-9 and TRBJ2-3; D possibly corresponds to TRBD1 (6 bases). The CDR3 has 12 amino acids. Trimming took 8 bases from V and 5 from J, leaving 11 bases between them. From germline, CDR1 is SEHNR and CDR2 FQNEAQ (reference sequence). CDR3 coding DNA: TGTGCCAGCCGACTACAGGGAGATACGCAGTATTTT. Its translation: CASRLQGDTQYF.

The gene calls are TRBV6-1 and TRBJ1-1; TRBD1 aligns across 8 bases. CDR1 and CDR2 from the germline V gene are MNHNS and SASEGT. The junction had 6 bases not matched to a gene; V was cut back by 6 bases and J by 3 bases. This CDR3 has 14 residues. The CDR3 bases are TGTGCCAGCAGCCCGACAGGGGTTGACACTGAAGCTTTCTTT. Amino acid sequence: CASSPTGVDTEAFF.

The V gene is TRBV21-1, the J gene TRBJ1-1; TRBD1, as called in the table, went unchecked against the DNA. TRBV21-1 is a known pseudogene. The CDR3 is made up of 16 amino acids. CDR3 nucleotides: TGTGCCAGCCGCACTGACGGACAGGGGACGAACACTGAAGCTTTCTTT. As protein: CASRTDGQGTNTEAFF.

The chain joins TRBV7-9 to TRBJ2-1, with 7 bases matching TRBD1. This CDR3 has 18 residues. V lost 6 bases and J lost 3; bases outside the gene matches: 17. The germline V gene encodes CDR1 SEHNR and CDR2 FQNEAQ (reference sequence). The CDR3: CASSEGNRGYLFYNEQFF. CDR3 in DNA: TGTGCCAGCAGTGAGGGAAACAGGGGATACCTATTCTACAATGAGCAGTTCTTC.

This clone has a single count. The sample has other DNA sequences that encode this CDR3 too. V and J are TRBV6-5 and TRBJ2-2; TRBD2 agrees at 10 bases. The CDR3 covers 14 residues. The germline gives CDR1 MNHEY, CDR2 SVGAGI. The J segment lost 4 bases and the V segment lost 4 bases, leaving 0 bases of the junction unmatched. The CDR3 here is CASSLAGGTGELFF. For the CDR3, the DNA is TGTGCCAGCAGTTTAGCGGGGGGCACCGGGGAGCTGTTTTTT.

As concerns this clone: The same CDR3 can be traced to other DNA sequences in this sample. The chain carries TRBV27 and TRBJ2-7, with TRBD1 as a possible D gene (6 bases). The germline CDR1 and CDR2 sequences are MNHEY and SMNVEV (reference sequence). This CDR3 is 13 amino acids long. The V end was cut by 3 bases, the J end by 4 bases, with 10 bases between. The CDR3 DNA is TGTGCCAGCAGTTTGGGCAGGGGTTACGAGCAGTACTTC. Translation: CASSLGRGYEQYF.

This chain links TRBV28 with TRBJ1-2, with 7 bases lining up with TRBD1. Trimming removed 5 bases from V and 3 bases from J; junction bases left unmatched: 9. The CDR3 loop spans 15 amino acids. CDR1 and CDR2 from the germline V gene are MDHEN and SYDVKM. CDR3 loop: CASSLDRDSHYGYTF. CDR3 coding DNA: TGTGCCAGCAGTCTAGACCGGGACAGTCACTATGGCTACACCTTC.

The rearrangement links TRBV27 to TRBJ2-1, with TRBD1 identical over 10 bases. The germline V gene has CDR1 MNHEY and CDR2 SMNVEV (reference sequence). Trimming cost V 6 bases and J 0 bases; bases outside gene matches: 8. The CDR3 is 17 residues long. For the CDR3, the DNA is TGTGCCAGCAGCTTGGACAGGGGGATTAGCTCCTACAATGAGCAGTTCTTC. Amino acids: CASSLDRGISSYNEQFF.

The rearrangement links TRBV27 to TRBJ1-1; 9 nucleotides line up with TRBD1. The CDR3 runs to 16 residues. Germline-derived CDR1 and CDR2 are MNHEY and SMNVEV (reference sequence). V dropped 5 bases and J dropped 0; count of bases not matched to a gene: 7. CDR3 loop: CASSASQGAVNTEAFF. In DNA form, the CDR3 reads TGTGCCAGCAGTGCCTCACAGGGGGCGGTGAACACTGAAGCTTTCTTT.

This sequence joins TRBV5-6 and TRBJ1-4, with D uncertain. The CDR3 covers 13 residues. The V end lost 1 base, the J end lost 8 bases, and 9 bases lay between the germline ends. The germline CDR1 and CDR2 sequences are SGHDT and YYEEEE. The CDR3 here is CASSLFVREKLFF. The CDR3 nucleotides are TGTGCCAGCAGCTTGTTTGTGCGGGAAAAACTGTTTTTT.